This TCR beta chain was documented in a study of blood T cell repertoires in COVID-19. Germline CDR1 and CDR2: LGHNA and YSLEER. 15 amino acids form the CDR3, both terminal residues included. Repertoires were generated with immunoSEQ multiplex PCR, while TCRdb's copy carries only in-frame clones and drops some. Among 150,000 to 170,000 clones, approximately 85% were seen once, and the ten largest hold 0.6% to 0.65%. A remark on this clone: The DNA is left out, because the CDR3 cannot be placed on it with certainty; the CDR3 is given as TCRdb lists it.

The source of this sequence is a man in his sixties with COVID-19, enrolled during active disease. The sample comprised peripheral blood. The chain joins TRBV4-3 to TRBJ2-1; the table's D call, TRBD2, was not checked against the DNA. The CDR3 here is CASSTSGGSYNEQFF.